These 4 T cell receptor beta chains share one sample of origin, sequenced in a study of blood T cell repertoires in COVID-19. Method: immunoSEQ multiplex PCR; TCRdb's copy keeps in-frame clones and lacks some. The data contain some 290,000 clones, approximately 91% of them seen just once; the ten biggest clones take up about 11%. Sequenced material: peripheral blood. Receptors originate from a woman in her thirties with COVID-19, enrolled during active disease.

V usage is TRBV12-3 or TRBV12-4 and J usage is TRBJ2-3; D unresolved. This CDR3 is 12 amino acids long. Trimming took off 5 bases at V and 3 bases at J, with 6 bases between the two ends. CDR3 DNA sequence: TGTGCCAGCAGTACTCTTACAGATACGCAGTATTTT. Encoded protein: CASSTLTDTQYF.

This clone was detected a few times. The chain carries TRBV7-2 and TRBJ1-4; D might be TRBD1 (6 bases). CDR1 and CDR2 (germline): SGHTA, FQGNSA. Trimming left V 4 bases short and J 5 bases short, with 14 bases between. The CDR3 runs to 15 residues. The CDR3 coding sequence is TGTGCCAGCAGCTACGCACCAACAGGGAATGAAAAACTGTTTTTT. It translates to CASSYAPTGNEKLFF. Based on the CDR3 plus reference TRBV7-2 and TRBJ1-4, the full variable domain is GAGVSQSPSNKVTEKGKDVELRCDPISGHTALYWYRQSLGQGLEFLIYFQGNSAPDKSGLPSDRFSAERTGGSVSTLTIQRTQQEDSAVYLCASSYAPTGNEKLFFGSGTQLSVL.

This clone was detected only a few times. The chain couples TRBV3-1 (or the pseudogene TRBV3-2) to TRBJ2-7, with 8 bases that match TRBD1. The CDR3 sequence is 15 residues long. V shed 0 bases, J shed 5 bases, and the junction held 6 bases outside the gene matches. The V gene's germline CDR1 is LGHDT and CDR2 YNNKEL (reference sequence). The DNA for the CDR3 is TGTGCCAGCAGCCAAGATAGGACAGGGTTCAACGAGCAGTACTTC. Translation: CASSQDRTGFNEQYF.

CDR3 sequence (DNA): TGTGCCAGCAGTTCCCAGGTTGGTGTGGGGCCCAATCAGCCCCAGCATTTT. This translates into CASSSQVGVGPNQPQHF. The rearrangement uses TRBV28 and TRBJ1-5; possible D gene TRBD1, 5 bases. V was cut by 4 bases and J by 3 bases, with 19 bases left in between. There are 17 residues in the CDR3. Germline V gene sequence: CDR1 MDHEN, CDR2 SYDVKM.